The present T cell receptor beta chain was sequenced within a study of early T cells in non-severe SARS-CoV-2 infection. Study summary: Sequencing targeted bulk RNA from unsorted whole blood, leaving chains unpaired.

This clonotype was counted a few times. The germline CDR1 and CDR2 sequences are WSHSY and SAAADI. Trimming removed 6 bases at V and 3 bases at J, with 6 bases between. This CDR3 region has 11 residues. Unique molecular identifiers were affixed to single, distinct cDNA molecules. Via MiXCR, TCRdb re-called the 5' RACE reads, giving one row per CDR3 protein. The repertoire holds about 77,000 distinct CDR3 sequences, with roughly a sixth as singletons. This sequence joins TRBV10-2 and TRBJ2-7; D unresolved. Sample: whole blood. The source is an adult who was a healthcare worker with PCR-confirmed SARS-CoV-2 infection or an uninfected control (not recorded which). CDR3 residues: CASRDLYEQYF. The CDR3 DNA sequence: TGCGCCAGCAGGGACCTCTACGAGCAGTACTTC.